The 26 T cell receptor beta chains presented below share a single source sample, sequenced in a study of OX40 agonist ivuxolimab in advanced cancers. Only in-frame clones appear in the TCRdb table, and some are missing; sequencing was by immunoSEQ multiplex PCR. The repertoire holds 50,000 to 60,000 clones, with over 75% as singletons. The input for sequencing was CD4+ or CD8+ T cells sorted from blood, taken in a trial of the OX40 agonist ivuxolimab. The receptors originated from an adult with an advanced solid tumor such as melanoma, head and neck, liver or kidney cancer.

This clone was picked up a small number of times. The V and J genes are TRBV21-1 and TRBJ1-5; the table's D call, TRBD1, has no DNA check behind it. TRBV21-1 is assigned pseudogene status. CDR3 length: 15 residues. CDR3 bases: TGTGCCAGCAGCAGCGGGACAGCTAGCAATCAGCCCCAGCATTTT. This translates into CASSSGTASNQPQHF.

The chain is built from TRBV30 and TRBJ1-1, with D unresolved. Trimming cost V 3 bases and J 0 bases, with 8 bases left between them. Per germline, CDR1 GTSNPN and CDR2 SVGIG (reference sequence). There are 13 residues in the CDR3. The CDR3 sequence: CAWRVGLNTEAFF. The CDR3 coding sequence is TGTGCCTGGAGGGTTGGGTTGAACACTGAAGCTTTCTTT.

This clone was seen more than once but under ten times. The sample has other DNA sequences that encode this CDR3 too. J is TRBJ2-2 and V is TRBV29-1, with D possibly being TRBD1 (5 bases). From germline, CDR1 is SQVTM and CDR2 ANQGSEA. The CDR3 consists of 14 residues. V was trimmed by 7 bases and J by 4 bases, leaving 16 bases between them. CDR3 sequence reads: CSAFLRQSTGELFF. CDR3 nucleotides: TGCAGCGCATTCTTACGACAGTCCACCGGGGAGCTGTTTTTT.

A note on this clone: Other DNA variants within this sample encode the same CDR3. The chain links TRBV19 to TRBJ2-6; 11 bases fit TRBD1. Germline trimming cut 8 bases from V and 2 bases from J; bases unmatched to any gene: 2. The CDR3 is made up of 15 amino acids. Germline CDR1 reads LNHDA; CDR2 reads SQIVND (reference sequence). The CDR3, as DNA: TGTGCCAGTCGGACAGGGGGCACTGGGGCCAACGTCCTGACTTTC. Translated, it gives CASRTGGTGANVLTF.

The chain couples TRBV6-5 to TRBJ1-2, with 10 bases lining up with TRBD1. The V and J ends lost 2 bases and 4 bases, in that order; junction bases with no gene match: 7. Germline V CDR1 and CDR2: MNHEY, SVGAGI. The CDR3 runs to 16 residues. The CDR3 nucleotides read TGTGCCAGCAGTTACGCACGGACAGGGGGTTCCTATGGCTACACCTTC. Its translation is CASSYARTGGSYGYTF.

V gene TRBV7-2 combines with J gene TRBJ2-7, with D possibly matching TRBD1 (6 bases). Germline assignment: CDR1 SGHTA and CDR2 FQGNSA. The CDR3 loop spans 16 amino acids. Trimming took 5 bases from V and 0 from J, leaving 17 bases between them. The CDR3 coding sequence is TGTGCCAGCAGCGTGGGGGCGGATACCCTCTCCTACGAGCAGTACTTC. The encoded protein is CASSVGADTLSYEQYF. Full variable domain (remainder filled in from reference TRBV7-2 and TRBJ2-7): GAGVSQSPSNKVTEKGKDVELRCDPISGHTALYWYRQSLGQGLEFLIYFQGNSAPDKSGLPSDRFSAERTGGSVSTLTIQRTQQEDSAVYLCASSVGADTLSYEQYFGPGTRLTVT.

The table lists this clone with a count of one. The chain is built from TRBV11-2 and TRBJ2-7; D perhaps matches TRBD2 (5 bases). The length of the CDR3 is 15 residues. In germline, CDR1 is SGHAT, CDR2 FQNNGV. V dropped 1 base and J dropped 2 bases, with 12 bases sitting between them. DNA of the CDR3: TGTGCCAGCAGCTTAGCGGGATCGAGGGCCTACGAGCAGTACTTC. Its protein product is CASSLAGSRAYEQYF.

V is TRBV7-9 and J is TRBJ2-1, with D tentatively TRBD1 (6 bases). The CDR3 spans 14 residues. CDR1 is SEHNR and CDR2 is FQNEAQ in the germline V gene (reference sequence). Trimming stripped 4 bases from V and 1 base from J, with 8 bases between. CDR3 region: CASSSRGSYNEQFF. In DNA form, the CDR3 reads TGTGCCAGCAGCTCCAGGGGTTCCTACAATGAGCAGTTCTTC. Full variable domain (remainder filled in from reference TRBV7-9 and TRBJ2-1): DTGVSQNPRHKITKRGQNVTFRCDPISEHNRLYWYRQTLGQGPEFLTYFQNEAQLEKSRLLSDRFSAERPKGSFSTLEIQRTEQGDSAMYLCASSSRGSYNEQFFGPGTRLTVL.

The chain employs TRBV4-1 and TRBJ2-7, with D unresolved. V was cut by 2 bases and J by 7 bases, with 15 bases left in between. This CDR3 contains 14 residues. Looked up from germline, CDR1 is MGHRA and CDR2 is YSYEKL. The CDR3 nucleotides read TGCGCCAGCAGCCAATTCCCCCCCGCAAGGGAGCAGTACTTC. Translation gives CASSQFPPAREQYF.

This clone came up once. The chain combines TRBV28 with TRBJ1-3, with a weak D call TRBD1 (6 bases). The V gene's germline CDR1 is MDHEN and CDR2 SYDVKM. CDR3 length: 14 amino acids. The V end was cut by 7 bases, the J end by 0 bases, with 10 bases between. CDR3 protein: CASTDRSSGNTIYF. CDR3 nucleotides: TGTGCCAGCACCGACAGGAGCTCTGGAAACACCATATATTTT.

The CDR3 DNA is TGCCGCGGACAGGGGGCTGATGAGCAGTTCTTC. This sequence encodes CRGQGADEQFF. J is TRBJ2-1 and V is TRBV21-1; the table's D gene call, TRBD1, was not cross checked with the DNA. TRBV21-1 constitutes a pseudogene. There are 11 residues in the CDR3.

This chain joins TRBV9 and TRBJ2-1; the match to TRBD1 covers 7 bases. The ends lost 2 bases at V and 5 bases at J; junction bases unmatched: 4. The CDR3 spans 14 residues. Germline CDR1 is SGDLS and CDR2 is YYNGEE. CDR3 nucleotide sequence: TGTGCCAGCAGCGTCTCCGACAGGGACAATGAGCAGTTCTTC. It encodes CASSVSDRDNEQFF.

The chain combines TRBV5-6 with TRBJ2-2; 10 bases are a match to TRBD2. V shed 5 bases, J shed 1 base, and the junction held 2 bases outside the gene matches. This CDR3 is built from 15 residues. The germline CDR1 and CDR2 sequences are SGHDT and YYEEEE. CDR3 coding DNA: TGTGCCAGCAGACCTAGCGGGAGGAACACCGGGGAGCTGTTTTTT. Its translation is CASRPSGRNTGELFF.

The CDR3 DNA sequence: TGTGCCAGTAGTATAGATCTGACAGGGATCATGAACACTGAAGCTTTCTTT. Translation: CASSIDLTGIMNTEAFF. This rearrangement joins TRBV19 to TRBJ1-1; 7 bases align to TRBD1. This CDR3 has 17 residues. V lost 0 bases to trimming and J lost 0 bases; unmatched junction nucleotides: 7. Germline V lookup: CDR1 LNHDA, CDR2 SQIVND (reference sequence).

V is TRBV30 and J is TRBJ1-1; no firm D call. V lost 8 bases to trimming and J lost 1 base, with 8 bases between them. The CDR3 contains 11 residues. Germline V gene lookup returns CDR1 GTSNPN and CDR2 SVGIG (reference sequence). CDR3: CALERNTEAFF. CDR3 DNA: TGTGCCCTTGAGCGGAACACTGAAGCTTTCTTT.

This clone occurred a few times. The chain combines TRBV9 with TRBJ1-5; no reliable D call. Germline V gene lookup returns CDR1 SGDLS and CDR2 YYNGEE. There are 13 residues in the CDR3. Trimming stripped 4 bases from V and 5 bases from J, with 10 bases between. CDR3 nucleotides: TGTGCCAGCAGCTTATCGACCCATCAGCCCCAGCATTTT. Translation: CASSLSTHQPQHF.

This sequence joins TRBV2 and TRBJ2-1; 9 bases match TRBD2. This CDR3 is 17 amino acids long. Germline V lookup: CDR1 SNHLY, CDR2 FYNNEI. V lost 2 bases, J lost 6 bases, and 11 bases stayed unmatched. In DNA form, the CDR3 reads TGTGCCAGCAGTGAAAGGGCGCAAGCGGGAGGCTCCAATGAGCAGTTCTTC. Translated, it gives CASSERAQAGGSNEQFF.

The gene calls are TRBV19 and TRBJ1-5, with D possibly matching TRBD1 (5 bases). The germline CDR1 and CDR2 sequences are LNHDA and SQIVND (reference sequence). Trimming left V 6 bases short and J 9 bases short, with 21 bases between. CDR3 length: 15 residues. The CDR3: CASRGEVGDLVPQHF. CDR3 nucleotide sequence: TGTGCCAGTAGAGGGGAGGTGGGCGACCTAGTGCCCCAGCATTTT.

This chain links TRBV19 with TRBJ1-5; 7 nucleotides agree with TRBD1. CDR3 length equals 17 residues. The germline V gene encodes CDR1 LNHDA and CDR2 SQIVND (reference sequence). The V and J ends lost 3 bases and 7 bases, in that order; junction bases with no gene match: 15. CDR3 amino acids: CASSMDFGTDFLQPQHF. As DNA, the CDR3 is TGTGCCAGTAGTATGGATTTCGGGACAGATTTTCTGCAGCCCCAGCATTTT.

The CDR3 coding sequence is TGTGCCAGCACCGACGTTAGTACTGAGCAGTTCTTC. This codes for CASTDVSTEQFF. This chain uses TRBV2 with TRBJ2-1; no definite D call. The germline V gene has CDR1 SNHLY and CDR2 FYNNEI. This CDR3 has 12 amino acids. Trimming took off 7 bases at V and 9 bases at J, with 13 bases between the two ends. Combining the CDR3 with reference TRBV2 and TRBJ2-1 gives the whole variable domain EPEVTQTPSHQVTQMGQEVILRCVPISNHLYFYWYRQILGQKVEFLVSFYNNEISEKSEIFDDQFSVERPDGSNFTLKIRSTKLEDSAMYFCASTDVSTEQFFGPGTRLTVL.

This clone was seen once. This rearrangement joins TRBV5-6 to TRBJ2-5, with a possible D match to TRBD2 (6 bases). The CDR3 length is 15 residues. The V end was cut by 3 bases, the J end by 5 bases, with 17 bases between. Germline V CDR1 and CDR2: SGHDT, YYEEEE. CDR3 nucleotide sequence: TGTGCCAGCAGCTGGGGGAGCGGGTTGTCGGAGACCCAGTACTTC. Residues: CASSWGSGLSETQYF.

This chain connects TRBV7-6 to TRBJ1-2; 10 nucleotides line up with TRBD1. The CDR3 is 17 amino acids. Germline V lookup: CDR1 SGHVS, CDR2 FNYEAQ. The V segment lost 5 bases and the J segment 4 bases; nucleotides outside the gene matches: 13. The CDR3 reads CASSALTGGDAIYGYTF. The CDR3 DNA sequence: TGTGCCAGCAGCGCCTTGACAGGGGGCGATGCGATCTATGGCTACACCTTC.

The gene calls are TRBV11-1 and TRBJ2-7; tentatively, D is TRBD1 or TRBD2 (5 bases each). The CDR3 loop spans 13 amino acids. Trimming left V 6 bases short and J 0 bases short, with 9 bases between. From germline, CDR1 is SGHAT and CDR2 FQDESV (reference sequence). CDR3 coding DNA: TGTGCCAGCAGAGACAGCGGCTCCTACGAGCAGTACTTC. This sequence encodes CASRDSGSYEQYF. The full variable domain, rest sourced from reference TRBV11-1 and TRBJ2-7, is EAEVAQSPRYKITEKSQAVAFWCDPISGHATLYWYRQILGQGPELLVQFQDESVVDDSQLPKDRFSAERLKGVDSTLKIQPAELGDSAMYLCASRDSGSYEQYFGPGTRLTVT.

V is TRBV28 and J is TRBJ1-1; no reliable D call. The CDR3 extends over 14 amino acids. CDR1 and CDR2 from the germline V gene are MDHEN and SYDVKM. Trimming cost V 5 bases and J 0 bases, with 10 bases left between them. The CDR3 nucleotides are TGTGCCAGCAGTCCCCCCCACGTGAACACTGAAGCTTTCTTT. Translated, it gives CASSPPHVNTEAFF.

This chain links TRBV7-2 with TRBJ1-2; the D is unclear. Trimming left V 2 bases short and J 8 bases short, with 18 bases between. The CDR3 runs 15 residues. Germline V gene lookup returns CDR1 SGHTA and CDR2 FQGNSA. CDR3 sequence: CASSLRVTTLEGYTF. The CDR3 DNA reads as TGTGCCAGCAGCTTACGGGTCACAACGTTGGAGGGCTACACCTTC.

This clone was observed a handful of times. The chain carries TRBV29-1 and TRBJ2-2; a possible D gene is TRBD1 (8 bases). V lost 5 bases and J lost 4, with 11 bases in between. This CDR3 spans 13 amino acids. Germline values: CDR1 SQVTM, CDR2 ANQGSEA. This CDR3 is CSVNRGGTGELFF. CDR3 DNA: TGCAGCGTTAACAGGGGGGGCACCGGGGAGCTGTTTTTT.